This T cell receptor beta chain was found in a study of CD8 T cells in ankylosing spondylitis. TCRdb ran MiXCR on the 5' RACE reads and lists one entry per CDR3 protein. This sample has approximately 150,000 distinct CDR3 sequences, with roughly 17% found just once. In regard to this clonotype: Its target is not known.

V lost 5 bases, J lost 7 bases, and 17 bases lay in between. Germline-derived CDR1 and CDR2 are SEHNR and FQNEAQ (reference sequence). The CDR3 is made up of 14 amino acids. Study-level findings and limits: In ankylosing spondylitis blood, a motif of roughly eight highly homologous TCR beta variants appeared characteristic.

Sequencing was carried out using blood, either unsorted or a sorted T cell fraction (not recorded which). This chain connects TRBV7-9 to TRBJ1-1, with D possibly TRBD1 on 5 matching bases. The sequence derives from a male donor with ankylosing spondylitis. The chain's CDR3 is CASSQSIEGDEAFF. The CDR3 DNA is TGTGCCAGCAGCCAATCCATCGAAGGGGATGAAGCTTTCTTT.